The 3 T cell receptor beta chains listed next were all sequenced from one sample in a study of T cells in localized non-small cell lung cancer. Sequencing was performed with immunoSEQ multiplex PCR; in TCRdb, only in-frame clones are kept and a portion is missing. The repertoire holds tens of thousands of clones, 70% to 90% seen once, with roughly 3% in the top ten. The input for sequencing was peripheral blood, taken before any cancer treatment. These receptors were taken from a man between 40 and 75 years old with stage I lung adenocarcinoma.

The V and J genes are TRBV19 and TRBJ1-2; TRBD1 might be the D (6 bases). Germline V gene lookup returns CDR1 LNHDA and CDR2 SQIVND (reference sequence). The V end lost 7 bases, the J end lost 2 bases, and 17 bases lay between the germline ends. The CDR3 runs to 15 residues. This CDR3 is CASTTGDTWNYGYTF. DNA for the CDR3: TGTGCCAGTACTACGGGGGACACTTGGAACTATGGCTACACCTTC.

The genes are TRBV7-3 and TRBJ1-1; 8 bases fit TRBD1. This CDR3 is 13 amino acids long. Germline V CDR1 and CDR2: SGHTA, FQGTGA. Trimming took 4 bases from V and 3 from J; bases not matched to a gene: 1. CDR3 bases: TGTGCCAGCAGCTCGGGACAGGACACTGAAGCTTTCTTT. Protein sequence: CASSSGQDTEAFF.

This rearrangement joins TRBV7-9 to TRBJ2-3; TRBD2 matches 9 bases. Germline-derived CDR1 and CDR2 are SEHNR and FQNEAQ (reference sequence). Trimming took 4 bases from V and 5 from J; bases not matched to a gene: 7. The CDR3 loop spans 15 amino acids. The CDR3 region has the DNA TGTGCCAGCAGCTATAGCGGGGGAGGAGGAGATACGCAGTATTTT. Translating it yields CASSYSGGGGDTQYF.